This TCR beta chain was retrieved from a study of T cell responses to AZD1222 COVID-19 vaccine. Study conclusions and caveats: At baseline, just a handful of AZD1222 recipients tested seropositive. Per reports, nearly half of all spike-specific TCRs target regions that are unmutated in variants. Vaccination with two AZD1222 doses was followed by a rise in Spike-specific TCR breadth and depth. Most donors were white British, females outnumbered males, and clonal diversity was possibly underestimated.

About this clone: Its antigen is not known.

Libraries were prepared by immunoSEQ multiplex PCR; TCRdb keeps only in-frame clonotypes and omits some of them. This sample has tens of thousands of clones; roughly 89% occur once, and the top ten carry 2.2%. The V gene's germline CDR1 is SGDLS and CDR2 YYNGEE. The CDR3 totals 16 residues. V shed 4 bases and J 5 bases; nucleotides not matched to a gene: 5. The sequence was collected from an adult in good health. The specimen comprised peripheral blood, sampled on day 0 of AZD1222 vaccination. The chain recombines TRBV9 with TRBJ2-5, with TRBD2 matching over 16 bases. For the CDR3, the DNA is TGTGCCAGCAGCTCGGGACTAGCGGGGGGGCCGGAGACCCAGTACTTC. Translating gives CASSSGLAGGPETQYF.